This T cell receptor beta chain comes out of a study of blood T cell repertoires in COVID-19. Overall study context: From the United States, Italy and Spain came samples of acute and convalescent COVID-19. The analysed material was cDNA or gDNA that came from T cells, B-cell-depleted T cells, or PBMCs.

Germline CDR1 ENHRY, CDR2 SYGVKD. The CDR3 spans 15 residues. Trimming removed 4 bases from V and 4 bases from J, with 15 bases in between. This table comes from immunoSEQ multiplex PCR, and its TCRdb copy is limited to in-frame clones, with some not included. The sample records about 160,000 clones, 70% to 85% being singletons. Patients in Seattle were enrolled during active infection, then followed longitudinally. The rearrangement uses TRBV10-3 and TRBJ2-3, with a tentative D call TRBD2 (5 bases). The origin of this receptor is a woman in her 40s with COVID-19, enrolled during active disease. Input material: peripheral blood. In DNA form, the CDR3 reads TGTGCCATCAGTGGCGACGGGAAAAGGCCAGATACGCAGTATTTT. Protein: CAISGDGKRPDTQYF.